This T cell receptor (beta chain) stems from a study of blood T cell repertoires in COVID-19. Germline V gene sequence: CDR1 SQVTM, CDR2 ANQGSEA. The CDR3 loop spans 13 amino acids. J gave up 2 bases and V 8 bases, and 6 bases lay outside the gene matches. This clone was seen only once. As handled by the study authors: Nucleated cell counts were estimated from reference gene primer amplification. TCRdb keeps only in-frame clones here, not all; method: immunoSEQ multiplex PCR. Clone size and V and J calls were adopted from that table, with D and trimming inferred from the DNA. The table has over 200,000 clones, approximately 87% seen once.

J is TRBJ1-5 and V is TRBV29-1; 7 bases align to TRBD1. The receptor's source is a woman between 45 and 60 years old with acute or convalescent COVID-19. Sequencing input: peripheral blood. The CDR3 reads CSIRGTGNQPQHF. The CDR3 DNA follows: TGCAGCATAAGGGGGACAGGCAATCAGCCCCAGCATTTT.